This record looks at one T cell receptor beta chain sequence and its context. This specimen belongs to a study of early T cells in non-severe SARS-CoV-2 infection. This CDR3 is built from 11 residues. Germline CDR1 and CDR2: MDHEN and SYDVKM. Trimming shortened V by 2 bases and J by 10 bases, and 8 bases separated the two germline ends. Individual cDNA molecules were tagged with unique molecular identifiers, the study reported. TCRdb fed the 5' RACE reads into MiXCR, producing one record per CDR3 protein. Counted here are 80,000 to 95,000 distinct CDR3 sequences, approximately 16% occurring once; the ten biggest clones make up 5.1%.

This chain links TRBV28 with TRBJ2-5; no reliable D call. This receptor was taken from an adult who was a healthcare worker with PCR-confirmed SARS-CoV-2 infection or an uninfected control (not recorded which). Sequenced here: whole blood, sampled at baseline. This CDR3 is CASSLRRIQYF. The CDR3 DNA reads as TGTGCCAGCAGTTTAAGACGGATCCAGTACTTC.